Reported below is one T cell receptor beta chain. Its antigen is not yet known. There are no base qualities to consult, and no much larger clone falls within one base. The method was the immunoSEQ multiplex PCR assay. The immuneACCESS repertoire file appears here via TCRdb, limited to in-frame rearrangements. These files lack a portion of the clones; in checked studies, under half of the deficit traces to unresolved V genes, and the cause of the others is not known. This sample holds about 46,000 clones; 85% to 95% were observed only once. 4% to 5.5% of the sample is held by the ten biggest clonotypes. The data originate from a study of T cell changes during pregnancy in multiple sclerosis (dated by TCRdb to about 2019). For the study in its entirety: The study examined how the T cell repertoire changed over the course of pregnancy in women with multiple sclerosis.

From the cysteine through the phenylalanine, the CDR3 covers 14 amino acids. Here the CDR3 DNA is all that survives: 42 bases in frame from base 1. Based on the germline V gene, the CDR1 and CDR2 sequences are SGHVS and FNYEAQ. Trimming at the junction amounts to 5 bases on V and 3 bases on J, and the germline ends lie 11 bases apart. The material was CD8+ T cells from peripheral blood mononuclear cells, obtained in the first trimester of pregnancy. The chain joins TRBV7-6 to TRBJ2-1; the D segment could be TRBD1, given 6 matching bases. The receptor's source is a female donor with multiple sclerosis, enrolled in a pregnancy study. The DNA sequence is TGTGCCAGCAGCCCTACGACAGGCTACAATGAGCAGTTCTTC. It specifies CASSPTTGYNEQFF.